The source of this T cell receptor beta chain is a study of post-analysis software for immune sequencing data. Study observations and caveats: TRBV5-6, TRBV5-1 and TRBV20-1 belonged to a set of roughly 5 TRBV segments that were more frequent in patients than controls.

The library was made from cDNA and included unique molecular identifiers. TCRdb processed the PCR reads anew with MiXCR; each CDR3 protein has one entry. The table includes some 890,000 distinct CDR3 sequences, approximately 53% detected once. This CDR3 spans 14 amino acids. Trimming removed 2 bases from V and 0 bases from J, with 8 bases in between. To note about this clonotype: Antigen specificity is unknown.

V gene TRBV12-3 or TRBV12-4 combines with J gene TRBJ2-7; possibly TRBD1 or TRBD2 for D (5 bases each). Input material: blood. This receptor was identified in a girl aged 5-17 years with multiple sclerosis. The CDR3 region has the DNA TGTGCCAGCAGTTTAACCGGGACCTCCTACGAGCAGTACTTC. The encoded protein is CASSLTGTSYEQYF.